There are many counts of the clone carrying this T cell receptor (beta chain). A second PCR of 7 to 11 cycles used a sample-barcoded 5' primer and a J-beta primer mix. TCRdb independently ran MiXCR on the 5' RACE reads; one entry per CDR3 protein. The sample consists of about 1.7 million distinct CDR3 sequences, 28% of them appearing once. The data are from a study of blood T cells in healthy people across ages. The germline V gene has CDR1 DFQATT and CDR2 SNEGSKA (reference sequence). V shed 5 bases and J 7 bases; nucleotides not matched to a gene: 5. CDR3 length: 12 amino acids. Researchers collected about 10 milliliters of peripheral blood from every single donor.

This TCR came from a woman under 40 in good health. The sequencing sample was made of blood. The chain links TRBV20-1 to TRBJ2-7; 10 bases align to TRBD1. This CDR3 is CSAGQGEEEQYF. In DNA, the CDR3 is TGCAGTGCTGGACAGGGGGAGGAAGAGCAGTACTTC.